This T cell receptor (beta chain) appears in the sequencing data of a study of T cell repertoires in cytomegalovirus infection (dated by TCRdb to the late 2010s). Regarding the research as a whole: Because public TCR beta signatures pointed to carriage of CMV infection together with the matching HLA type, the HLA type of each donor mattered for the analysis. What the study reported, not specific to this receptor: The ex vivo response was dominated by HLA-C-restricted CMV-specific TCR beta clonotypes, and the single most frequent clonotype in two of eight donors was supplied by these HLA-C-restricted clonotypes. Cumulative frequency of public TCR beta family members discriminated carriers of CMV infection plus the relevant HLA type in this cohort and an independent roughly 330-donor cohort.

Instrument used: Illumina HiSeq 1500. TCRdb cleaned the public reads at Q25 with fastp, built clones with MiXCR and kept in-frame beta chains. Entries that share a CDR3 protein sequence are merged under the most common genes and DNA. The sample table lists 630,000 or so distinct CDR3 sequences, 20% to 25% of them with a count of one. The top ten clones comprise roughly 8% of the sample. In the case of this clonotype: Its binding antigen is unknown. The junction and the germline gene differ at one end; a read error may be behind it.

The material sequenced was CD8+ T cells from PBMCs. This TCR was sampled from a human donor in good health (CMV status not recorded). Some clones in this sample may be carry-over from other donors' samples.

The CDR3 protein is CVSSLLAGGLPSSYNEQFF. The nucleotide sequence is given as TGTGTCAGCAGCTTACTAGCGGGGGGACTGCCGAGCTCCTACAATGAGCAGTTCTTC. The V and J genes are TRBV7-6 and TRBJ2-1, and 12 junction bases match TRBD2. From its cysteine to its phenylalanine, the CDR3 spans 19 amino acids. Of all the DNA, just the CDR3 is kept, 57 bases in frame from base 1. CDR1 and CDR2 are drawn from the germline V gene: SGHVS, FNYEAQ. The entire variable domain, with the stretches around the CDR3 drawn from the reference TRBV7-6 and TRBJ2-1 proteins, is GAGVSQSPRYKVTKRGQDVALRCDPISGHVSLYWYRQALGQGPEFLTYFNYEAQQDKSGLPNDRFSAERPEGSISTLTIQRTEQRDSAMYRCVSSLLAGGLPSSYNEQFFGPGTRLTVL.